This passage covers 30 T cell receptor beta chains from one sample sequenced in a study of blood T cell repertoires in COVID-19. Clones were read by immunoSEQ multiplex PCR, and TCRdb kept only the in-frame ones, dropping some. The sample has approximately 200,000 clones, approximately 85% seen once. The material sequenced was PBMCs or T cells enriched from blood (not recorded which). The receptors derive from a middle-aged man who had recovered from COVID-19.

The V and J genes are TRBV19 and TRBJ2-5, with D perhaps TRBD2 (5 bases). This CDR3 contains 16 residues. Germline CDR1 is LNHDA and CDR2 is SQIVND (reference sequence). V was trimmed by 4 bases and J by 0 bases, leaving 15 bases between them. The CDR3 DNA follows: TGTGCCAGTAGTAGCGCCGGACTCGCGTACCAAGAGACCCAGTACTTC. Translation gives CASSSAGLAYQETQYF.

The chain links TRBV19 to TRBJ2-1; 11 bases are shared with TRBD1. Germline V gene lookup returns CDR1 LNHDA and CDR2 SQIVND (reference sequence). J gave up 7 bases and V 6 bases, and 11 bases lay outside the gene matches. The CDR3 covers 16 residues. The DNA of the CDR3 is TGTGCCAGTAGCCTGGACGGGACAGGGGGGAAAAATGAGCAGTTCTTC. It encodes CASSLDGTGGKNEQFF.

The genes are TRBV18 and TRBJ1-2; 7 bases fit TRBD1. J lost 10 bases, V lost 6 bases, and 11 bases had no gene match. CDR1 and CDR2 from the germline V gene are KGHSH and LQKENI. The CDR3 extends over 13 amino acids. CDR3 region: CASSLGTGQDYTF. DNA for the CDR3: TGTGCCAGCTCCCTCGGTACTGGACAGGACTACACCTTC.

The chain employs TRBV20-1 and TRBJ2-1, with 8 positions matching TRBD2. V gave up 3 bases and J gave up 2 bases; unmatched junction bases: 6. Germline V gene data show CDR1 as DFQATT and CDR2 as SNEGSKA (reference sequence). This CDR3 has 15 residues. The CDR3 DNA reads as TGCAGTGCTAGTGTCTCGGGAGGGCCCTACAATGAGCAGTTCTTC. Protein sequence: CSASVSGGPYNEQFF.

This chain joins TRBV29-1 and TRBJ2-5, with a weak D call TRBD1 (5 bases). The CDR3 is 13 amino acids. Germline CDR1 and CDR2: SQVTM and ANQGSEA. Trimming took 5 bases from V and 3 from J, leaving 13 bases between them. The CDR3 region has the DNA TGCAGCGTTCCAGGGTTCCCAAAAGAGACCCAGTACTTC. Translated: CSVPGFPKETQYF.

This chain links TRBV3-1 (or the pseudogene TRBV3-2) with TRBJ2-1; no definite D call. This CDR3 region has 12 residues. Trimming cost V 2 bases and J 7 bases, with 6 bases left between them. The germline V gene has CDR1 LGHDT and CDR2 YNNKEL (reference sequence). CDR3 nucleotide sequence: TGTGCCAGCAGCCAATACACGAATGAGCAGTTCTTC. Translation gives CASSQYTNEQFF.

The genes are TRBV19 and TRBJ1-2; D not resolved. With 8 bases removed from V and 0 bases from J, the gap between germline ends came to 7 bases. This CDR3 has 12 amino acids. The germline CDR1 and CDR2 sequences are LNHDA and SQIVND (reference sequence). The CDR3: CASSYSNYGYTF. The CDR3 coding sequence is TGTGCCAGTTCCTATTCTAACTATGGCTACACCTTC.

The chain recombines TRBV9 with TRBJ2-5, with 7 bases that match TRBD2. V trimming: 4 bases; J trimming: 5 bases; junction bases outside the gene matches: 11. The CDR3 covers 15 residues. Looked up from germline, CDR1 is SGDLS and CDR2 is YYNGEE. Here the CDR3 DNA reads TGTGCCAGCAGCCCCCAGCGGGACCGGCGGGAGACCCAGTACTTC. Amino acid sequence: CASSPQRDRRETQYF. Full variable domain (rest looked up from reference TRBV9 and TRBJ2-5): DSGVTQTPKHLITATGQRVTLRCSPRSGDLSVYWYQQSLDQGLQFLIQYYNGEERAKGNILERFSAQQFPDLHSELNLSSLELGDSALYFCASSPQRDRRETQYFGPGTRLLVL.

J is TRBJ1-2 and V is TRBV19, with 7 bases aligning to TRBD1. Germline V gene sequence: CDR1 LNHDA, CDR2 SQIVND (reference sequence). The CDR3 length is 15 residues. Losses at the gene ends were 5 bases for V and 2 bases for J; bases not matched to a gene: 8. The CDR3 spells CASSDYRGGNYGYTF. CDR3 in DNA: TGTGCCAGTAGTGACTACAGGGGAGGCAACTATGGCTACACCTTC.

The rearrangement links TRBV29-1 to TRBJ1-2; D gene uncertain. Germline lookup yields CDR1 SQVTM and CDR2 ANQGSEA. Trimming shortened V by 5 bases and J by 3 bases, and 7 bases separated the two germline ends. The CDR3 consists of 11 residues. Written as DNA, the CDR3 is TGCAGCGTTATGGGCGACTATGGCTACACCTTC. Its protein product is CSVMGDYGYTF.

The chain has TRBV29-1 and TRBJ1-5, with TRBD1 matching 8 bases. CDR3 size: 14 residues. After removal of 6 bases from V and 5 bases from J, the junction contained 9 bases not matched to a gene. Looked up from germline, CDR1 is SQVTM and CDR2 is ANQGSEA. The CDR3 here is CSVQGTGKDQPQHF. In nucleotides, the CDR3 is TGCAGCGTGCAGGGGACAGGAAAAGATCAGCCCCAGCATTTT.

About this clone: An end of the junction does not agree with germline; a read error may underlie this. The chain recombines TRBV6-1 with TRBJ1-4; 9 nucleotides line up with TRBD1. The V gene's germline CDR1 is MNHNS and CDR2 SASEGT. The CDR3 has 14 amino acids. DNA for the CDR3: TGTGCCAGCGGTGACAGGGGGAGAGGGGAAAAACTGTTTTTT. Translated: CASGDRGRGEKLFF.

The rearrangement joins TRBV29-1 to TRBJ2-3; 9 nucleotides agree with TRBD2. V shed 2 bases, J shed 0 bases, and the junction held 6 bases outside the gene matches. The CDR3 has 16 amino acids. Germline V lookup: CDR1 SQVTM, CDR2 ANQGSEA. The CDR3 region is CSVELGTSRSTDTQYF. In DNA, the CDR3 is TGCAGCGTTGAATTGGGGACTAGCAGGAGCACAGATACGCAGTATTTT.

This chain uses TRBV16 with TRBJ1-3; D uncertain. V lost 0 bases and J 2 bases, leaving 20 bases between the germline ends. Germline V gene lookup returns CDR1 KGHSY and CDR2 FQNENV. The CDR3 has 19 residues. The CDR3 DNA reads as TGTGCCAGCAGCCAATCCAATCCGGGGTTCAGTGACGCTGGAAACACCATATATTTT. It specifies CASSQSNPGFSDAGNTIYF.

The chain links TRBV2 to TRBJ1-5, with D possibly being TRBD1 (6 bases). The CDR3 spans 18 residues. The germline V and J ends were trimmed by 0 bases and 3 bases, with 18 bases remaining between them. The V gene's germline CDR1 is SNHLY and CDR2 FYNNEI. The DNA for the CDR3 is TGTGCCAGCAGTGAAGCGGTCTCAAGGGGGACCTACAATCAGCCCCAGCATTTT. It specifies CASSEAVSRGTYNQPQHF.

This chain connects TRBV6-2 or TRBV6-3 to TRBJ1-5, with D possibly matching TRBD1 (5 bases). Germline V gene data show CDR1 as MNHEY and CDR2 as SVGEGT. This CDR3 has 18 residues. Trimming pared 4 bases from V and 4 bases from J, leaving 23 bases between. CDR3 bases: TGTGCCAGCAGTTCTCCCCGGGTGATAGGGGTCTGGAATCAGCCCCAGCATTTT. Its translation: CASSSPRVIGVWNQPQHF.

The V and J genes are TRBV10-3 and TRBJ1-3, with D tentatively TRBD1 (6 bases). From germline, CDR1 is ENHRY and CDR2 SYGVKD. The CDR3 loop spans 12 amino acids. V lost 6 bases to trimming and J lost 10 bases, with 13 bases between them. The CDR3: CAIRPGDGTIYF. Written as DNA, the CDR3 is TGTGCCATCAGGCCAGGGGACGGGACCATATATTTT.

The chain is built from TRBV3-1 (or the pseudogene TRBV3-2) and TRBJ2-1; the match to TRBD1 covers 8 bases. The germline V gene encodes CDR1 LGHDT and CDR2 YNNKEL (reference sequence). J gave up 9 bases and V 4 bases, and 11 bases lay outside the gene matches. The CDR3 has 15 residues. CDR3 sequence: CASSRTGTGGIEQFF. CDR3 nucleotides: TGTGCCAGCAGCCGAACCGGGACAGGAGGGATTGAGCAGTTCTTC.

J is TRBJ2-3 and V is TRBV27, with 7 bases fitting TRBD1. Trimming at V came to 2 bases and at J to 1 base, leaving 3 bases not matched to a gene. In germline, CDR1 is MNHEY, CDR2 SMNVEV (reference sequence). The CDR3 is 15 amino acids. DNA for the CDR3: TGTGCCAGCAGTTTAGAGGGGGCAGGCACAGATACGCAGTATTTT. It encodes CASSLEGAGTDTQYF.

V gene TRBV6-5 combines with J gene TRBJ2-7, with 10 bases matching TRBD2. The CDR3 extends over 16 amino acids. Germline CDR1 is MNHEY and CDR2 is SVGAGI. V dropped 2 bases and J dropped 3; count of bases not matched to a gene: 7. The CDR3 here is CASSYGEVAGGYEQYV. The CDR3 DNA follows: TGTGCCAGCAGTTACGGGGAGGTAGCGGGAGGCTACGAGCAGTACGTC.

The rearrangement links TRBV5-1 to TRBJ2-2, with 9 bases matching TRBD2. Germline V lookup: CDR1 SGHRS, CDR2 YFSETQ. The V and J ends lost 0 bases and 1 base, in that order; junction bases with no gene match: 4. The CDR3 is 17 residues long. CDR3 amino acids: CASSLGVTSGNTGELFF. The CDR3, as DNA: TGCGCCAGCAGCTTGGGGGTGACTAGCGGGAACACCGGGGAGCTGTTTTTT. Together with reference TRBV5-1 and TRBJ2-2, the CDR3 gives the full variable domain: KAGVTQTPRYLIKTRGQQVTLSCSPISGHRSVSWYQQTPGQGLQFLFEYFSETQRNKGNFPGRFSGRQFSNSRSEMNVSTLELGDSALYLCASSLGVTSGNTGELFFGEGSRLTVL.

The chain carries TRBV19 and TRBJ2-1; D remains unclear. The CDR3 is made up of 14 amino acids. The V gene lost 2 bases and the J gene lost 7 bases, with 12 bases spanning the gap. Germline loops: CDR1 LNHDA, CDR2 SQIVND (reference sequence). CDR3 residues: CASSIIFLFNEQFF. CDR3 DNA sequence: TGTGCCAGTAGTATAATTTTCCTGTTTAATGAGCAGTTCTTC.

In its sample, this clone was seen once. The CDR3 DNA sequence: TGTGCCAGCAGCTTGAAGAGCATTGATACGCAGTATTTT. Protein: CASSLKSIDTQYF. The V and J genes are TRBV28 and TRBJ2-3; D not certain. The length of the CDR3 is 13 residues. The V gene's germline CDR1 is MDHEN and CDR2 SYDVKM. Trimming pared 6 bases from V and 6 bases from J, leaving 13 bases between.

The CDR3 spells CASSRSDLAGTEAFF. DNA for the CDR3: TGTGCCAGTAGTAGGTCAGATCTTGCGGGTACTGAAGCTTTCTTT. This chain uses TRBV19 with TRBJ1-1, with D unresolved. The CDR3 has 15 residues. V lost 4 bases, J lost 5 bases, and 17 bases lay in between. Germline values: CDR1 LNHDA, CDR2 SQIVND (reference sequence).

This sequence joins TRBV13 and TRBJ1-3; D unresolved. Germline lookup yields CDR1 PRHDT and CDR2 FYEKMQ (reference sequence). Trimming removed 6 bases from V and 8 bases from J, with 11 bases in between. This CDR3 is built from 12 residues. CDR3 coding DNA: TGTGCCAGCAGTCCCGCGGTGGACACCATATATTTT. It yields the protein CASSPAVDTIYF.

The V call is TRBV7-9, the J call TRBJ1-4, with 7 bases identical to TRBD1. CDR3 length: 14 amino acids. The trim removed 4 bases at V and 10 bases at J, leaving 9 bases unmatched. The germline V gene has CDR1 SEHNR and CDR2 FQNEAQ (reference sequence). The CDR3 DNA reads TGTGCCAGCAGCTCGGACAGGATAGGGGGAAAACTGTTTTTT. Translating it yields CASSSDRIGGKLFF.

The chain joins TRBV7-9 to TRBJ2-5, with TRBD2 identical over 7 bases. Trimming removed 5 bases from V and 5 bases from J; junction bases left unmatched: 2. CDR3 length: 12 residues. Per the germline V gene, CDR1 is SEHNR and CDR2 is FQNEAQ (reference sequence). DNA for the CDR3: TGTGCCAGCAGCCGTAGCGGGGAGACCCAGTACTTC. The encoded protein is CASSRSGETQYF.

The genes are TRBV27 and TRBJ2-4, with 8 bases identical to TRBD2. Per germline, CDR1 MNHEY and CDR2 SMNVEV (reference sequence). This CDR3 contains 16 residues. The junction had 6 bases not matched to a gene; V was cut back by 4 bases and J by 1 base. DNA of the CDR3: TGTGCCAGCAGTTCTCAGCGGGAGTTCGCCAAAAACATTCAGTACTTC. It is translated as CASSSQREFAKNIQYF.

The chain links TRBV6-5 to TRBJ2-5, with 9 bases fitting TRBD2. With 6 bases clipped from V and 4 bases from J, the junction kept 6 bases outside the gene matches. The CDR3 runs 14 residues. Germline values: CDR1 MNHEY, CDR2 SVGAGI. The CDR3 coding sequence is TGTGCCAGCAGCCTAGCGGGACGGAGAGAGACCCAGTACTTC. Translation gives CASSLAGRRETQYF.

The chain combines TRBV28 with TRBJ2-5; 9 bases are shared with TRBD1. CDR3 length: 15 amino acids. The junction had 3 bases not matched to a gene; V was cut back by 2 bases and J by 2 bases. The V gene's germline CDR1 is MDHEN and CDR2 SYDVKM. The CDR3 spells CASSLGTGPQETQYF. In nucleotides, the CDR3 is TGTGCCAGCAGTTTAGGGACAGGGCCACAAGAGACCCAGTACTTC.